Each of the 8 T cell receptor beta chains below was sequenced from the same sample in a study of CD4+ T cells in melanoma. The repertoire was sequenced with immunoSEQ multiplex PCR; TCRdb's copy has only in-frame clones and lacks some. Of approximately 16,000 clones in the sample, 80% to 85% were seen once. Sequenced: cells from a culture (not recorded whether cultured in vitro). The source of these receptors is a human donor with melanoma.

The V and J genes are TRBV6-6 and TRBJ1-5; D is uncertain. This CDR3 is built from 13 residues. Germline assignment: CDR1 MNHNY and CDR2 SVGAGI (reference sequence). V dropped 2 bases and J dropped 4 bases, with 6 bases sitting between them. CDR3 nucleotide sequence: TGTGCCAGCAGTTACCGTCAGAATCAGCCCCAGCATTTT. This encodes CASSYRQNQPQHF.

The V and J genes are TRBV2 and TRBJ1-5, with 10 nucleotides matching TRBD1. There are 13 residues in the CDR3. V dropped 6 bases and J dropped 7; count of bases not matched to a gene: 3. CDR1 SNHLY and CDR2 FYNNEI come from the germline V gene. The DNA for the CDR3 is TGTGCCAGCAGCGACAGGGGGCAGCAGCCCCAGCATTTT. Translated: CASSDRGQQPQHF.

This chain connects TRBV11-1 to TRBJ1-1; a weak D match, TRBD1 (5 bases). The CDR3 length is 14 residues. Germline values: CDR1 SGHAT, CDR2 FQDESV (reference sequence). The V and J ends lost 5 bases and 3 bases respectively, with 13 bases between them. The CDR3 bases are TGTGCCAGCAGCAACGACAGATGGGACACTGAAGCTTTCTTT. As protein: CASSNDRWDTEAFF.

The V call is TRBV5-4, the J call TRBJ1-2; D unclear. CDR1 SGHNT and CDR2 YYREEE come from the germline V gene (reference sequence). This CDR3 is 13 amino acids long. The V gene lost 0 bases and the J gene lost 2 bases, with 5 bases spanning the gap. The CDR3 loop is CASSLAQNYGYTF. DNA of the CDR3: TGTGCCAGCAGCTTGGCGCAAAACTATGGCTACACCTTC.

This chain links TRBV19 with TRBJ1-2; no definite D call. Germline assignment: CDR1 LNHDA and CDR2 SQIVND (reference sequence). Trimming cost V 3 bases and J 4 bases, with 18 bases left between them. This CDR3 region has 16 residues. DNA for the CDR3: TGTGCCAGTAGTATCGGGCCAGCTAGTTTAACCTATGGCTACACCTTC. Translation: CASSIGPASLTYGYTF.

V gene TRBV4-2 combines with J gene TRBJ2-7; D not certain. V lost 4 bases, J lost 3 bases, and 10 bases lay in between. CDR3 length: 13 amino acids. The V gene's germline CDR1 is LGHNA and CDR2 YNFKEQ. The CDR3 is CASSLTGHYEQYF. CDR3 DNA sequence: TGTGCCAGCAGCCTCACCGGCCACTACGAGCAGTACTTC.

This chain links TRBV19 with TRBJ1-6; unclear D gene. Per germline, CDR1 LNHDA and CDR2 SQIVND (reference sequence). The CDR3 loop spans 11 amino acids. CDR3 region: CLVVSRSPLHF. The DNA of the CDR3 is TGTCTGGTCGTTAGCCGCTCACCCCTCCACTTT.

The rearrangement uses TRBV5-1 and TRBJ1-1; maybe TRBD1 (5 bases). Germline V gene data show CDR1 as SGHRS and CDR2 as YFSETQ. Trimming removed 5 bases from V and 1 base from J, with 9 bases in between. This CDR3 region has 13 residues. CDR3 nucleotide sequence: TGCGCCAGCAGGTGGGGGAGGAACACTGAAGCTTTCTTT. This codes for CASRWGRNTEAFF. Filled out from reference TRBV5-1 and TRBJ1-1, the complete variable domain reads KAGVTQTPRYLIKTRGQQVTLSCSPISGHRSVSWYQQTPGQGLQFLFEYFSETQRNKGNFPGRFSGRQFSNSRSEMNVSTLELGDSALYLCASRWGRNTEAFFGQGTRLTVV.